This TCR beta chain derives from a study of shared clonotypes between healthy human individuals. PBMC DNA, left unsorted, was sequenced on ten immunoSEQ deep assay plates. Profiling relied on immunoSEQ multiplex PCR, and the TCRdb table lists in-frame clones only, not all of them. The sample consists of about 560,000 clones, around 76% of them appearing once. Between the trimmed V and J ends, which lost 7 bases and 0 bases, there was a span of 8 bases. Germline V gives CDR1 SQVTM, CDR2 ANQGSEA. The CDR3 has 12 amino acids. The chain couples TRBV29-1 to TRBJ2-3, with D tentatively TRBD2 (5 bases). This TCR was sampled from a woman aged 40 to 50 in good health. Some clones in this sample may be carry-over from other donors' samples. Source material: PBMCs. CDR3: CSAGLSTDTQYF. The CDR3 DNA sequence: TGCAGCGCCGGACTCAGCACAGATACGCAGTATTTT.